The 32 T cell receptor beta chains given below trace back to one sample, sequenced in a study of OX40 agonist ivuxolimab in advanced cancers. Here immunoSEQ multiplex PCR was the method, and the copy in TCRdb shows in-frame clones only, minus some. The sample lists approximately 49,000 clones; about 86% were seen once. This sample comprised CD4+ or CD8+ T cells sorted from blood, obtained in a trial of the OX40 agonist ivuxolimab. All receptors come from an adult with an advanced solid tumor such as melanoma, head and neck, liver or kidney cancer.

This sequence joins TRBV18 and TRBJ1-1; D possibly corresponds to TRBD1 (5 bases). V was pared by 2 bases and J by 4 bases, with 14 bases between. The CDR3 has 15 amino acids. Germline V gives CDR1 KGHSH, CDR2 LQKENI. DNA for the CDR3: TGTGCCAGCTCACCAGAGAGGGGCGCTTCCACTGAAGCTTTCTTT. Translated: CASSPERGASTEAFF.

The chain carries TRBV6-6 and TRBJ2-3; a weak D match, TRBD1 (5 bases). CDR3 length: 13 residues. V shed 7 bases and J shed 4 bases, with 12 bases lying between them. Germline lookup yields CDR1 MNHNY and CDR2 SVGAGI (reference sequence). The CDR3, as DNA: TGTGCCAGCACCCCCCCGACAGCAGATACGCAGTATTTT. It yields the protein CASTPPTADTQYF.

The rearrangement joins TRBV13 to TRBJ1-1; 10 bases map to TRBD1. CDR3 length: 15 residues. Germline V CDR1 and CDR2: PRHDT, FYEKMQ (reference sequence). The V segment lost 5 bases and the J segment 3 bases; nucleotides outside the gene matches: 6. This CDR3 is CASSLRQGADTEAFF. The CDR3 coding sequence is TGTGCCAGCAGCCTCAGACAGGGGGCGGACACTGAAGCTTTCTTT.

This chain links TRBV30 with TRBJ2-7, with a possible D match to TRBD1 (6 bases). In germline, CDR1 is GTSNPN, CDR2 SVGIG (reference sequence). V lost 8 bases to trimming and J lost 1 base, with 12 bases between them. The CDR3 sequence is 12 residues long. The CDR3 reads CAGYRESYEQYF. For the CDR3, the DNA is TGTGCCGGTTACAGGGAGTCCTACGAGCAGTACTTC.

This sequence joins TRBV7-2 and TRBJ1-6; 7 bases fit TRBD1. The CDR3 extends over 13 amino acids. Germline V gives CDR1 SGHTA, CDR2 FQGNSA. The J segment lost 16 bases and the V segment lost 1 base, leaving 7 bases of the junction unmatched. The CDR3 coding sequence is TGTGCCAGCAGCTTAGAGAGGGGACAGAAACTCCACTTT. It yields the protein CASSLERGQKLHF.

This clone was found once. This chain links TRBV6-1 with TRBJ2-5; weak D call: TRBD1 (6 bases). The J call may be in error: the DNA end matches TRBJ2-7 better. CDR1 is MNHNS and CDR2 is SASEGT in the germline V gene. This CDR3 region has 14 residues. In DNA form, the CDR3 reads TGTGCCAGCACCACGGGACATGCAACCTACGAGCAGTACTTC. It encodes CASTTGHATYEQYF.

This chain uses TRBV19 with TRBJ2-7, with a tentative D call TRBD1 (6 bases). There are 16 residues in the CDR3. Germline V lookup: CDR1 LNHDA, CDR2 SQIVND (reference sequence). The ends were cut back, 6 bases at V and 0 bases at J, with 18 bases in the middle. In nucleotides, the CDR3 is TGTGCCAGTAGCGGGACAACCATGAGCGGCTCCTACGAGCAGTACTTC. It yields the protein CASSGTTMSGSYEQYF.

The V call is TRBV9, the J call TRBJ2-7; 11 bases are shared with TRBD2. The trim removed 0 bases at V and 3 bases at J, leaving 2 bases unmatched. Looked up from germline, CDR1 is SGDLS and CDR2 is YYNGEE. The CDR3 has 15 residues. The CDR3 sequence is CASSVAGLAVYEQYF. CDR3 bases: TGTGCCAGCAGCGTAGCGGGACTAGCGGTCTACGAGCAGTACTTC.

Here the CDR3 reads CASSSGVSGYGYTF. The CDR3 DNA is TGTGCCAGCAGTTCGGGGGTCTCAGGATATGGCTACACCTTC. The rearrangement uses TRBV28 and TRBJ1-2, with D possibly being TRBD1 (5 bases). The length of the CDR3 is 14 residues. Germline loops: CDR1 MDHEN, CDR2 SYDVKM. V lost 4 bases to trimming and J lost 5 bases, with 14 bases between them.

The J gene is TRBJ2-5, the V gene TRBV5-1; a weak D match, TRBD2 (5 bases). This CDR3 has 14 residues. CDR1 SGHRS and CDR2 YFSETQ come from the germline V gene. Trimming stripped 0 bases from V and 3 bases from J, with 9 bases between. The CDR3 region has the DNA TGCGCCAGCAGCTTGGGGGGAGCGGAAGAGACCCAGTACTTC. Amino acids: CASSLGGAEETQYF.

The chain couples TRBV5-4 to TRBJ1-2, with 9 bases that match TRBD1. CDR1 and CDR2 from the germline V gene are SGHNT and YYREEE (reference sequence). Germline trimming cut 4 bases from V and 4 bases from J; bases unmatched to any gene: 5. This CDR3 spans 14 amino acids. The CDR3 loop is CASSPRDRAYGYTF. CDR3 coding DNA: TGTGCCAGCAGCCCCCGGGACAGGGCCTATGGCTACACCTTC.

This clone was observed once. The V call is TRBV28, the J call TRBJ2-7, with a possible D match to TRBD1 (5 bases). The V and J ends lost 6 bases and 4 bases respectively, with 22 bases between them. Germline V lookup: CDR1 MDHEN, CDR2 SYDVKM. This CDR3 contains 16 residues. DNA of the CDR3: TGTGCCAGCAGCTCCCCGTGGCAGGGCTGGTTGTACGAGCAGTACTTC. Translated, it gives CASSSPWQGWLYEQYF.

CDR3 bases: TGTGCCAGCAACGAGGGGAGGAACACAGATACGCAGTATTTT. Protein: CASNEGRNTDTQYF. The chain uses TRBV6-5 and TRBJ2-3; perhaps TRBD2 as D (6 bases). The CDR3 length is 14 residues. Germline CDR1 reads MNHEY; CDR2 reads SVGAGI. Trimming removed 7 bases at V and 2 bases at J, with 13 bases between.

V gene TRBV27 combines with J gene TRBJ2-2, with 10 positions matching TRBD1. The junction had 6 bases not matched to a gene; V was cut back by 7 bases and J by 7 bases. Germline V gene lookup returns CDR1 MNHEY and CDR2 SMNVEV (reference sequence). The CDR3 runs 14 residues. CDR3 nucleotide sequence: TGTGCCAGCACTGACAGGGGGCTGATCGGGGAGCTGTTTTTT. It is translated as CASTDRGLIGELFF.

The rearrangement uses TRBV4-2 and TRBJ1-1; D unclear. The CDR3 extends over 15 amino acids. Trimming pared 0 bases from V and 1 base from J, leaving 9 bases between. Germline loops: CDR1 LGHNA, CDR2 YNFKEQ. The DNA of the CDR3 is TGTGCCAGCAGCCAAGATTCCGACTGGAACACTGAAGCTTTCTTT. Translated, it gives CASSQDSDWNTEAFF.

The chain recombines TRBV7-3 with TRBJ1-1; 7 bases line up with TRBD1. Trimming at V came to 5 bases and at J to 11 bases, leaving 5 bases not matched to a gene. The CDR3 loop spans 11 amino acids. Per germline, CDR1 SGHTA and CDR2 FQGTGA. CDR3 in amino acids: CASSRGGAAFF. CDR3 coding DNA: TGTGCCAGCAGCCGAGGGGGCGCGGCTTTCTTT.

The gene calls are TRBV30 and TRBJ1-2, with D perhaps matching TRBD1 (5 bases). There are 11 residues in the CDR3. The germline V gene has CDR1 GTSNPN and CDR2 SVGIG (reference sequence). The DNA of the CDR3 is TGTGTGTCGGGACGCAACTATGGCTACACCTTC. It codes for CVSGRNYGYTF.

The chain employs TRBV27 and TRBJ1-2; 9 bases are shared with TRBD1. Germline loops: CDR1 MNHEY, CDR2 SMNVEV (reference sequence). This CDR3 is built from 14 residues. Losses at the gene ends were 4 bases for V and 7 bases for J; bases not matched to a gene: 7. The CDR3 DNA is TGTGCCAGCAGTTCCGACAGGGGGTTCGGTGGCTACACCTTC. It yields the protein CASSSDRGFGGYTF.

This clone was observed once. The rearrangement uses TRBV5-5 and TRBJ1-1, with D perhaps TRBD1 (5 bases). This CDR3 is built from 19 residues. Germline-derived CDR1 and CDR2 are SGHKS and YYEKEE (reference sequence). Trimming took 4 bases from V and 0 from J, leaving 25 bases between them. The CDR3 nucleotides read TGTGCCAGCAGCATCACAGGACCCGAAACCTCCATAATGAACACTGAAGCTTTCTTT. Its translation: CASSITGPETSIMNTEAFF.

As DNA, the CDR3 is TGTGCCAGCAGTTACTCGGGGGGGCGAGGCGGCAATGAGCAGTTCTTC. It codes for CASSYSGGRGGNEQFF. The rearrangement uses TRBV6-5 and TRBJ2-1, with D perhaps TRBD2 (7 bases). The germline gives CDR1 MNHEY, CDR2 SVGAGI. The germline V and J ends were trimmed by 0 bases and 6 bases, with 15 bases remaining between them. The CDR3 length is 16 residues.

The CDR3 spells CASPGEGRVRELFF. The DNA of the CDR3 is TGTGCCAGCCCCGGAGAGGGTCGCGTCCGGGAGCTGTTTTTT. The gene calls are TRBV6-6 and TRBJ2-2, with D possibly being TRBD2 (5 bases). The germline V and J ends were trimmed by 8 bases and 9 bases, with 19 bases remaining between them. The germline V gene has CDR1 MNHNY and CDR2 SVGAGI (reference sequence). The CDR3 extends over 14 amino acids.

CDR3: CASSSSGSYEQYF. CDR3 nucleotides: TGTGCCAGCAGCTCTAGCGGGAGCTACGAGCAGTACTTC. V is TRBV5-5 and J is TRBJ2-7; 10 positions agree with TRBD2. Germline values: CDR1 SGHKS, CDR2 YYEKEE (reference sequence). The CDR3 length is 13 residues. V dropped 3 bases and J dropped 3; count of bases not matched to a gene: 0. The full variable domain, in which reference TRBV5-5 and TRBJ2-7 provide the parts outside the CDR3, is DAGVTQSPTHLIKTRGQQVTLRCSPISGHKSVSWYQQVLGQGPQFIFQYYEKEERGRGNFPDRFSARQFPNYSSELNVNALLLGDSALYLCASSSSGSYEQYFGPGTRLTVT.

The V and J genes are TRBV5-1 and TRBJ2-7; 8 bases align to TRBD2. Germline CDR1 SGHRS, CDR2 YFSETQ. The CDR3 consists of 13 residues. The trim removed 5 bases at V and 6 bases at J, leaving 7 bases unmatched. The CDR3 loop is CASRGTRTGEQYF. CDR3 nucleotide sequence: TGCGCCAGCAGGGGGACTAGGACCGGCGAGCAGTACTTC.

The chain combines TRBV7-9 with TRBJ2-7, with 8 bases fitting TRBD1. The CDR3 length is 15 residues. The V gene end was trimmed by 3 bases and the J gene end by 6 bases; junction bases not matched to a gene: 10. Germline V gene data show CDR1 as SEHNR and CDR2 as FQNEAQ (reference sequence). The CDR3 here is CASSLGAQGAPEQYF. The CDR3 nucleotides are TGTGCCAGCAGCTTGGGGGCCCAGGGGGCGCCCGAGCAGTACTTC. Complete variable domain (other parts from reference TRBV7-9 and TRBJ2-7): DTGVSQNPRHKITKRGQNVTFRCDPISEHNRLYWYRQTLGQGPEFLTYFQNEAQLEKSRLLSDRFSAERPKGSFSTLEIQRTEQGDSAMYLCASSLGAQGAPEQYFGPGTRLTVT.

Worth noting for this clone: Other DNA sequences in this sample translate to the same CDR3. This chain links TRBV7-2 with TRBJ1-5; TRBD1 matches at 8 bases. Looked up from germline, CDR1 is SGHTA and CDR2 is FQGNSA. The CDR3 totals 16 residues. Trimming removed 1 base from V and 0 bases from J; junction bases left unmatched: 2. The DNA of the CDR3 is TGTGCCAGCAGCTTAGGTCAGGGGGCTAGCAATCAGCCCCAGCATTTT. Its protein is CASSLGQGASNQPQHF.

In its sample, this clone was seen once. This sample also contains other DNA sequences that code for the same CDR3. V gene TRBV19 combines with J gene TRBJ2-3; TRBD2 is a possible D gene (5 bases). Germline CDR1 reads LNHDA; CDR2 reads SQIVND (reference sequence). V lost 6 bases and J lost 5, with 15 bases in between. The CDR3 runs 14 residues. CDR3: CASSTTSSRDTQYF. CDR3 DNA sequence: TGTGCCAGTAGCACCACTAGTTCCCGAGATACGCAGTATTTT.

This clone was recorded only once. This chain joins TRBV7-2 and TRBJ2-7; TRBD1 is a possible D gene (5 bases). With 3 bases removed from V and 3 bases from J, the gap between germline ends came to 12 bases. CDR1 and CDR2 (germline): SGHTA, FQGNSA. This CDR3 has 14 residues. The CDR3 DNA is TGTGCCAGCAGCTTGCGCAGGACAAACTACGAGCAGTACTTC. Protein sequence: CASSLRRTNYEQYF. Variable domain in full (rest from reference TRBV7-2 and TRBJ2-7): GAGVSQSPSNKVTEKGKDVELRCDPISGHTALYWYRQSLGQGLEFLIYFQGNSAPDKSGLPSDRFSAERTGGSVSTLTIQRTQQEDSAVYLCASSLRRTNYEQYFGPGTRLTVT.

By its share, this clone is medium-sized. The V gene is TRBV2, the J gene TRBJ2-7; a possible D gene is TRBD2 (6 bases). This CDR3 is 15 amino acids long. The germline V and J ends were trimmed by 3 bases and 3 bases, with 15 bases remaining between them. CDR1 is SNHLY, CDR2 FYNNEI, per germline. CDR3 nucleotide sequence: TGTGCCAGCAGTGATCGGGTTGGGAGGAACTACGAGCAGTACTTC. Translating gives CASSDRVGRNYEQYF.

V is TRBV10-3 and J is TRBJ2-1, with 7 bases that match TRBD1. This CDR3 region has 13 residues. Germline V gene sequence: CDR1 ENHRY, CDR2 SYGVKD. V lost 2 bases to trimming and J lost 14 bases; unmatched junction nucleotides: 9. DNA for the CDR3: TGTGCCATCAGTGAGCGTACCGGGACAGTCGAGTTCTTC. Translating it yields CAISERTGTVEFF.

The J gene is TRBJ1-6, the V gene TRBV27, with 7 bases identical to TRBD1. The germline V gene has CDR1 MNHEY and CDR2 SMNVEV (reference sequence). The CDR3 consists of 13 residues. Trimming took 5 bases from V and 10 from J; bases not matched to a gene: 5. The CDR3 DNA reads as TGTGCCAGCAGTGAAGGGGGCGGGTCACCCCTCCACTTT. Translation: CASSEGGGSPLHF.

V usage is TRBV28 and J usage is TRBJ2-1, with 14 bases aligning to TRBD2. This CDR3 region has 15 residues. The germline gives CDR1 MDHEN, CDR2 SYDVKM. V was clipped by 8 bases and J by 9 bases; unmatched bases: 9. The CDR3 region has the DNA TGTGCCAGCCCCTTGGGGACTAGCGGGAGTGGTGAGCAGTTCTTC. Amino acid sequence: CASPLGTSGSGEQFF.

This clone was found once. The chain uses TRBV14 and TRBJ2-1, with D possibly being TRBD1 (5 bases). This CDR3 has 17 amino acids. Trimming left V 2 bases short and J 5 bases short, with 19 bases between. Germline loops: CDR1 SGHDN, CDR2 FVKESK. CDR3 sequence: CASSQPPAGHTNNEQFF. The CDR3 nucleotides read TGTGCCAGCAGCCAACCGCCTGCCGGACACACTAACAATGAGCAGTTCTTC. Looking up the rest from reference TRBV14 and TRBJ2-1 gives the full variable domain: EAGVTQFPSHSVIEKGQTVTLRCDPISGHDNLYWYRRVMGKEIKFLLHFVKESKQDESGMPNNRFLAERTGGTYSTLKVQPAELEDSGVYFCASSQPPAGHTNNEQFFGPGTRLTVL.